These 10 T cell receptor beta chains share one sample of origin, sequenced in a study of shared clonotypes between healthy human individuals. Data came from immunoSEQ multiplex PCR; TCRdb stores just in-frame clones and leaves some out. The data hold nearly 750,000 clones, with around 70% observed a single time. The sample consisted of memory CD4+ T cells sorted from blood. Specified subset: CD45RA-negative fraction. The receptor source for this set is a woman aged 30 to 39 in good health.

The chain links TRBV19 to TRBJ2-1; 7 positions agree with TRBD2. Germline V gives CDR1 LNHDA, CDR2 SQIVND (reference sequence). The CDR3 contains 18 residues. V lost 3 bases to trimming and J lost 9 bases; unmatched junction nucleotides: 20. CDR3 protein: CASSIAKLAYYPYGEQFF. The CDR3 bases are TGTGCCAGTAGTATCGCCAAACTAGCGTACTATCCTTATGGTGAGCAGTTCTTC.

This clone was found many times. V gene TRBV2 combines with J gene TRBJ1-1, with D tentatively TRBD1 (6 bases). CDR1 is SNHLY and CDR2 is FYNNEI in the germline V gene. The CDR3 is 15 amino acids. V was trimmed by 8 bases and J by 2 bases, leaving 18 bases between them. The CDR3 bases are TGTGCCAGCTCCTATTACGGGGGCGGAAACACTGAAGCTTTCTTT. The encoded protein is CASSYYGGGNTEAFF. The full variable domain, with the rest looked up from reference TRBV2 and TRBJ1-1, is EPEVTQTPSHQVTQMGQEVILRCVPISNHLYFYWYRQILGQKVEFLVSFYNNEISEKSEIFDDQFSVERPDGSNFTLKIRSTKLEDSAMYFCASSYYGGGNTEAFFGQGTRLTVV.

This chain joins TRBV18 and TRBJ2-3, with 8 bases identical to TRBD2. CDR1 KGHSH and CDR2 LQKENI come from the germline V gene. The CDR3 contains 15 residues. Trimming at V came to 0 bases and at J to 4 bases, leaving 3 bases not matched to a gene. The CDR3 is CASSPPAGDADTQYF. The DNA for the CDR3 is TGTGCCAGCTCACCACCAGCGGGAGATGCAGATACGCAGTATTTT.

V is TRBV11-3 and J is TRBJ2-5, with D uncertain. V dropped 1 base and J dropped 5 bases, with 8 bases sitting between them. This CDR3 contains 13 residues. CDR1 and CDR2 (germline): SGHNT, YENEEA. As DNA, the CDR3 is TGTGCCAGCAGCTTAGGTCCGGTGGAGACCCAGTACTTC. Amino acids: CASSLGPVETQYF.

The chain couples TRBV7-8 to TRBJ1-5; D possibly corresponds to TRBD1 (5 bases). V lost 3 bases, J lost 0 bases, and 9 bases lay in between. The CDR3 is 15 residues long. Looked up from germline, CDR1 is SGHVS and CDR2 is FQNEAQ. This CDR3 reads CASSFQGLSNQPQHF. The CDR3 coding sequence is TGTGCCAGCAGCTTTCAGGGCCTTAGCAATCAGCCCCAGCATTTT.

V and J are TRBV28 and TRBJ1-5; maybe TRBD1 (5 bases). The CDR3 length is 13 residues. Germline V gives CDR1 MDHEN, CDR2 SYDVKM. Trimming cost V 4 bases and J 6 bases, with 10 bases left between them. CDR3 protein: CASSSGGSQPQHF. Written as DNA, the CDR3 is TGTGCCAGCAGTTCTGGGGGAAGTCAGCCCCAGCATTTT.

This clone has more than one count but fewer than ten. This CDR3 is also generated by other DNA sequences in the sample. The chain is built from TRBV5-1 and TRBJ2-1, with D perhaps assigned TRBD1 or TRBD2 (5 bases each). The V and J ends lost 4 bases and 0 bases respectively, with 11 bases between them. Germline loops: CDR1 SGHRS, CDR2 YFSETQ. The CDR3 is 15 residues long. The CDR3 DNA sequence: TGCGCCAGCAGCCGGGACGTAAGCTCCTACAATGAGCAGTTCTTC. Translated: CASSRDVSSYNEQFF.

The chain has TRBV28 and TRBJ1-5; D remains ambiguous. This CDR3 has 13 residues. The germline gives CDR1 MDHEN, CDR2 SYDVKM. V lost 3 bases and J lost 6, with 9 bases in between. CDR3 DNA: TGTGCCAGCAGTTTTTACCTGGGTCAGCCCCAGCATTTT. It is translated as CASSFYLGQPQHF.

The chain has TRBV28 and TRBJ1-2, with 9 bases that match TRBD1. This CDR3 has 17 residues. Germline CDR1 is MDHEN and CDR2 is SYDVKM. Trimming cost V 6 bases and J 5 bases; bases outside gene matches: 16. CDR3 sequence reads: CASRPPSSGTGLYGYTF. The DNA of the CDR3 is TGTGCCAGCAGGCCCCCATCGTCCGGGACAGGGTTGTATGGCTACACCTTC.

The rearrangement joins TRBV28 to TRBJ2-7, with unresolved D. The germline gives CDR1 MDHEN, CDR2 SYDVKM. This CDR3 has 12 amino acids. The V end lost 3 bases, the J end lost 4 bases, and 7 bases lay between the germline ends. CDR3 loop: CASSLMGYEQYF. CDR3 DNA sequence: TGTGCCAGCAGTTTGATGGGATACGAGCAGTACTTC.